This TCR beta chain comes out of a study of T cell repertoires in cytomegalovirus infection. Study background: The public TCR beta signatures pointed to both CMV infection and matching HLA type. General study findings and limits: There were HLA-C-restricted CMV-specific TCR beta clonotypes dominating the ex vivo response. Carriers of CMV and the relevant HLA type were discriminated by public TCR beta frequency.

MiXCR, run by TCRdb on the reads, gives a single entry per CDR3 protein. The data contain around 180,000 distinct CDR3 sequences, about 30% of them seen just once; the ten biggest clones take up about 31%. For this clonotype: As yet, its antigen is unknown.

The receptor was isolated from a human donor in good health (CMV status not recorded). Some clones in this sample may be carry-over from other donors' samples. The sequencing sample was made of PBMCs.

The CDR3 bases are TGCAGTGCTACCGGGGACGGGAACAATGAGCAGTTCTTC. It encodes CSATGDGNNEQFF. The V gene is TRBV20-1, the J gene TRBJ2-1, with D perhaps TRBD1 or TRBD2 (5 bases each). This CDR3 spans 13 amino acids. V lost 4 bases and J lost 5, with 12 bases in between. Germline CDR1 is DFQATT and CDR2 is SNEGSKA (reference sequence).